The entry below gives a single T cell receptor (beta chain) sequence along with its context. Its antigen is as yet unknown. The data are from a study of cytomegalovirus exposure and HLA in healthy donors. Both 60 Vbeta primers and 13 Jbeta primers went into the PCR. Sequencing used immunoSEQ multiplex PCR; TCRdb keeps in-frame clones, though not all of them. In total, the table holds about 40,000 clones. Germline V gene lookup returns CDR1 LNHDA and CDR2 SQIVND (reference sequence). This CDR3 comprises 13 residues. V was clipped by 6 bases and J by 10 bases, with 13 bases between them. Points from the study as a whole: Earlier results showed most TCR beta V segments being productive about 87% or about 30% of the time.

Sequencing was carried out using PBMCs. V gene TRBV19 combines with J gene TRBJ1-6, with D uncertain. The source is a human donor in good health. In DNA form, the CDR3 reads TGTGCCAGTAGCCCCGGGGTCCGGTCACCCCTCCACTTT. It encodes CASSPGVRSPLHF.